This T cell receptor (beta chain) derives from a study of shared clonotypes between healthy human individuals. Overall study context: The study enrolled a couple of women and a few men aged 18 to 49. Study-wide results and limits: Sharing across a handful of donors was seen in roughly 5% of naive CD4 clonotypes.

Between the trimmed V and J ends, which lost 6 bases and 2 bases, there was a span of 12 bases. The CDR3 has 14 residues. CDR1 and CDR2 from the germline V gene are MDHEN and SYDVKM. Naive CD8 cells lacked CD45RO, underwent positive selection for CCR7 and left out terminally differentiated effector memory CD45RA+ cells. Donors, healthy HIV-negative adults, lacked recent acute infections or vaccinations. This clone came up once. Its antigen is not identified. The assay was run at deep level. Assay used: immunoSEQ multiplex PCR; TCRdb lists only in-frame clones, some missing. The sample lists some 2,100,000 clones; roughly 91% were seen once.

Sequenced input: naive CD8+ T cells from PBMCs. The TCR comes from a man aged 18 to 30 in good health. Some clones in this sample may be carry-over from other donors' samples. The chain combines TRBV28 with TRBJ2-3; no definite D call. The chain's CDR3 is CASSPETVTDTQYF. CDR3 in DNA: TGTGCCAGCAGCCCGGAAACCGTCACAGATACGCAGTATTTT.